One and the same sample provided the 10 T cell receptor beta chains below, sequenced in a study of beta chain features in type 1 diabetes. TCRB transcripts that were expressed got sequenced, as all of the isolated RNA had been reverse transcribed. The assay was immunoSEQ multiplex PCR, and TCRdb's table has in-frame clones only and misses some. The sample lists some 900,000 clones; 17% were seen once. The specimen was naive CD4+ T cells from blood. Receptors originate from a woman between 18 and 30 years old in good health.

The chain has TRBV2 and TRBJ1-5; D is unclear. The CDR3 has 14 amino acids. Germline assignment: CDR1 SNHLY and CDR2 FYNNEI. Trimming took 3 bases from V and 3 from J, leaving 9 bases between them. The DNA of the CDR3 is TGTGCCAGCAGTGAGGCTGGGATCAATCAGCCCCAGCATTTT. Translation: CASSEAGINQPQHF.

The CDR3 here is CASSYRRDNYGYTF. The DNA of the CDR3 is TGTGCCAGCTCCTACCGCAGGGATAACTATGGCTACACCTTC. The chain links TRBV6-5 to TRBJ1-2, with a weak D call TRBD1 (5 bases). From germline, CDR1 is MNHEY and CDR2 SVGAGI. The length of the CDR3 is 14 residues. Trimming removed 8 bases at V and 1 base at J, with 14 bases between.

The V call is TRBV6-5, the J call TRBJ2-1, with D maybe TRBD2 (6 bases). V was shortened by 2 bases and J by 3 bases, with 8 bases between the two germline ends. The germline CDR1 and CDR2 sequences are MNHEY and SVGAGI. This CDR3 is built from 14 residues. This CDR3 is CASSYGGIYNEQFF. CDR3 in DNA: TGTGCCAGCAGTTACGGCGGGATCTACAATGAGCAGTTCTTC.

The rearrangement joins TRBV9 to TRBJ2-6, with D unresolved. The V end was cut by 0 bases, the J end by 3 bases, with 10 bases between. CDR1 and CDR2 from the germline V gene are SGDLS and YYNGEE. CDR3 size: 16 residues. The CDR3 loop is CASSVDEYSGANVLTF. CDR3 DNA sequence: TGTGCCAGCAGCGTAGACGAGTATAGTGGGGCCAACGTCCTGACTTTC.

This rearrangement joins TRBV18 to TRBJ2-1; no clear D gene. Germline CDR1 KGHSH, CDR2 LQKENI. This CDR3 has 14 amino acids. The V gene lost 7 bases and the J gene lost 8 bases, with 18 bases spanning the gap. CDR3 amino acids: CASFGFNLPHEQFF. The CDR3 coding sequence is TGTGCCAGCTTTGGATTTAACCTACCCCATGAGCAGTTCTTC.

This chain links TRBV5-1 with TRBJ2-5, with D maybe TRBD1 (6 bases). The V end lost 1 base, the J end lost 5 bases, and 21 bases lay between the germline ends. The CDR3 is made up of 17 amino acids. Germline V gene sequence: CDR1 SGHRS, CDR2 YFSETQ. This CDR3 reads CASSLRPLQGPEETQYF. The CDR3, as DNA: TGCGCCAGCAGCTTGCGCCCCCTACAGGGTCCGGAGGAGACCCAGTACTTC. The variable domain in full, completed from reference TRBV5-1 and TRBJ2-5, reads KAGVTQTPRYLIKTRGQQVTLSCSPISGHRSVSWYQQTPGQGLQFLFEYFSETQRNKGNFPGRFSGRQFSNSRSEMNVSTLELGDSALYLCASSLRPLQGPEETQYFGPGTRLLVL.

The V gene is TRBV6-5, the J gene TRBJ2-1, with D maybe TRBD2 (6 bases). The V gene's germline CDR1 is MNHEY and CDR2 SVGAGI. Between the trimmed V and J ends, which lost 0 bases and 8 bases, there was a span of 14 bases. The CDR3 extends over 15 amino acids. The CDR3 is CASSYSAGREDEQFF. CDR3 coding DNA: TGTGCCAGCAGTTACTCTGCGGGAAGAGAGGATGAGCAGTTCTTC.

The chain is built from TRBV9 and TRBJ2-2; TRBD1 is a possible D gene (5 bases). Trimming took 6 bases from V and 3 from J, leaving 12 bases between them. CDR1 and CDR2 from the germline V gene are SGDLS and YYNGEE. This CDR3 contains 14 residues. The CDR3 bases are TGTGCCAGCAAAGGTGGGGCATACACCGGGGAGCTGTTTTTT. As protein: CASKGGAYTGELFF.

Many counts were recorded for this clone. The chain carries TRBV7-3 and TRBJ2-2; D call uncertain. CDR3 size: 13 residues. V lost 4 bases and J lost 7, with 10 bases in between. Germline assignment: CDR1 SGHTA and CDR2 FQGTGA. The CDR3 spells CASSSATGGELFF. The DNA for the CDR3 is TGTGCCAGCAGCTCCGCGACCGGCGGGGAGCTGTTTTTT.

A few counts support this clone. The chain couples TRBV5-4 to TRBJ2-7, with D possibly matching TRBD2 (5 bases). Trimming shortened V by 1 base and J by 3 bases, and 8 bases separated the two germline ends. The length of the CDR3 is 13 residues. Germline assignment: CDR1 SGHNT and CDR2 YYREEE (reference sequence). CDR3 bases: TGTGCCAGCAGCTTGCCTAGCAGCTACGAGCAGTACTTC. As protein: CASSLPSSYEQYF.